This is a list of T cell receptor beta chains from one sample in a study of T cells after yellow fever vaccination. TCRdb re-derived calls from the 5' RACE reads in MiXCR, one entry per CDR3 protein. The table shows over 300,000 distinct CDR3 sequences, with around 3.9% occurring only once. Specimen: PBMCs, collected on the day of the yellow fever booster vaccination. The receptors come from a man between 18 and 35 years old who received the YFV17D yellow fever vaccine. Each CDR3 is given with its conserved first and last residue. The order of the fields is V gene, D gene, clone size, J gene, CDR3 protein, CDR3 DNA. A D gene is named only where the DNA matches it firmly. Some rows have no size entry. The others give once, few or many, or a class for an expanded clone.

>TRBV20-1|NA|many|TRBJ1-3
CSASRFSSGNTIYF
TGCAGTGCTAGTAGGTTTTCCTCTGGAAACACCATATATTTT
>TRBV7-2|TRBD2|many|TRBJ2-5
CASSFLPLGGETQYF
TGTGCCAGCAGCTTCCTCCCCCTGGGAGGGGAGACCCAGTACTTC
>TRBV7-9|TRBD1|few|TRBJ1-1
CASIRYGTGSTEAFF
TGTGCCAGCATCCGTTACGGGACAGGGAGTACTGAAGCTTTCTTT
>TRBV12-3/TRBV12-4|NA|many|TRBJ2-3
CASSPQFSGTDTQYF
TGTGCCAGCAGTCCACAGTTTTCGGGCACAGATACGCAGTATTTT
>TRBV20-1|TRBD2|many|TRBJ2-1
CSASGGRENEQFF
TGCAGTGCTAGTGGCGGGAGGGAAAATGAGCAGTTCTTC
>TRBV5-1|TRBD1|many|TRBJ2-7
CASSGRDRDGEQYF
TGCGCCAGCAGCGGCCGGGACAGGGACGGCGAGCAGTACTTC
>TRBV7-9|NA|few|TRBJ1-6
CASSLGPGRRNSPLHF
TGTGCCAGCAGCTTAGGGCCGGGACGGAGGAATTCACCCCTCCACTTT
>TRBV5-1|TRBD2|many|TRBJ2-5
CASRTGGTIQETQYF
TGCGCCAGCAGGACGGGGGGAACTATTCAAGAGACCCAGTACTTC
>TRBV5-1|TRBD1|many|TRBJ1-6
CASSQGQGRGNSPLHF
TGCGCCAGCAGCCAGGGACAGGGACGAGGTAATTCACCCCTCCACTTT
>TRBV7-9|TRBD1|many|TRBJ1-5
CASSPTMTGDKHF
TGTGCCAGCAGCCCAACGATGACAGGGGACAAACATTTT
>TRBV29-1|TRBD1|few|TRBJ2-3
CSVPQGATLDTQYF
TGCAGCGTGCCTCAGGGGGCGACCCTGGATACGCAGTATTTT
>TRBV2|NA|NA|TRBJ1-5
CASGNPMGNQPQHF
TGTGCCAGCGGGAACCCTATGGGCAATCAGCCCCAGCATTTT
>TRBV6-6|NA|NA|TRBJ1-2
CASSYRRENYGYTF
TGTGCCAGCAGTTACAGGCGGGAGAACTATGGCTACACCTTC
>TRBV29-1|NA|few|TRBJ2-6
CSVTGLGGANVLTF
TGCAGCGTGACAGGTCTTGGGGGGGCCAACGTCCTGACTTTC
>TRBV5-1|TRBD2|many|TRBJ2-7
CASSLDRAGGNSYEQYF
TGCGCCAGCAGCTTGGATCGAGCGGGGGGGAACTCCTACGAGCAGTACTTC
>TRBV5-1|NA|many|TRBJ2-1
CASSPRTGPEGVQFF
TGCGCCAGCAGCCCCCGGACGGGCCCTGAGGGTGTGCAGTTCTTC
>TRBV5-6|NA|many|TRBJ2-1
CASMGGIGYNEQFF
TGTGCCAGCATGGGCGGCATCGGATACAATGAGCAGTTCTTC
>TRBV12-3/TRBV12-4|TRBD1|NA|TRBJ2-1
CASSKGQDNEQFF
TGTGCCAGCAGTAAGGGACAGGACAATGAGCAGTTCTTC
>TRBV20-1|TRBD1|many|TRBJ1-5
CSASRDRGRQPQHF
TGCAGTGCTAGTCGGGACAGGGGGCGGCAGCCCCAGCATTTT
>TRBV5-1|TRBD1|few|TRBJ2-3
CASSTSGTETDTQYF
TGCGCCAGCAGCACCTCCGGGACAGAGACAGATACGCAGTATTTT
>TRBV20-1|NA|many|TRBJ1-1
CGGGWNTEAFF
TGCGGGGGAGGATGGAACACTGAAGCTTTCTTT
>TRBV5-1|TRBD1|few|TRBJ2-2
CASSGTGGPTGELFF
TGCGCCAGCTCCGGGACAGGGGGACCCACCGGGGAGCTGTTTTTT